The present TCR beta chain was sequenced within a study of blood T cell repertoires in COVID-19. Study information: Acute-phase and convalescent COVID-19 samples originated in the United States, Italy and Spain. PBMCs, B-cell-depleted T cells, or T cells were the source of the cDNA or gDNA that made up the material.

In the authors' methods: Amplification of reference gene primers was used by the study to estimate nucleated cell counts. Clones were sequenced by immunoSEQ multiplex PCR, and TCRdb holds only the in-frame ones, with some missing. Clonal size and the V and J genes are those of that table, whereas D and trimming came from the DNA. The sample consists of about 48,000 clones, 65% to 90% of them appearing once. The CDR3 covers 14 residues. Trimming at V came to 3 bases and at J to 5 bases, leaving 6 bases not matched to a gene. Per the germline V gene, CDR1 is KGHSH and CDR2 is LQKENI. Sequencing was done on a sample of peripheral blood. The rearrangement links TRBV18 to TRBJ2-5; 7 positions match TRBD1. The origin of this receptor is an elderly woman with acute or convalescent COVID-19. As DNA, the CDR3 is TGTGCCAGCTCACCCCTGGGACAGAGCGAGACCCAGTACTTC. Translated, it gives CASSPLGQSETQYF.